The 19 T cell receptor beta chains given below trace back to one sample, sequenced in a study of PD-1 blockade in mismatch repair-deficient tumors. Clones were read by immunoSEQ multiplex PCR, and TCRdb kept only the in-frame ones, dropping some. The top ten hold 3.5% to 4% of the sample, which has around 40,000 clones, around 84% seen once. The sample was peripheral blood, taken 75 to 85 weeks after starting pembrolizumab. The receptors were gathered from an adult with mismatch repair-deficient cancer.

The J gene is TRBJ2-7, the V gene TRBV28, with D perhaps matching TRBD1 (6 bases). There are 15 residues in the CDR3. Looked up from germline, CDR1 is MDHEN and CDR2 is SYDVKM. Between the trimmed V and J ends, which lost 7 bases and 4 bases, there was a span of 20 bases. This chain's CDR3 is CASNQRDRPLYEQYF. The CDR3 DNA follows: TGTGCCAGCAACCAAAGAGACAGGCCCCTTTACGAGCAGTACTTC.

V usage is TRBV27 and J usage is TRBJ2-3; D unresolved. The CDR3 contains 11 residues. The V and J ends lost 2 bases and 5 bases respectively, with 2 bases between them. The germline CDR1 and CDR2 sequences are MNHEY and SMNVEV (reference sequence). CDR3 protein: CASSLGDTQYF. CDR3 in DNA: TGTGCCAGCAGTTTAGGAGATACGCAGTATTTT.

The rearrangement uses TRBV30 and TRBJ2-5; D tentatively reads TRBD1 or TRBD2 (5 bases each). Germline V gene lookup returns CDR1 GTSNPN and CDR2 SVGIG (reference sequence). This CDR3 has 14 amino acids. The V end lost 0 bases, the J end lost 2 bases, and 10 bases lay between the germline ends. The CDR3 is CAWSVGGGQETQYF. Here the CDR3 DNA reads TGTGCCTGGAGTGTCGGTGGGGGACAAGAGACCCAGTACTTC.

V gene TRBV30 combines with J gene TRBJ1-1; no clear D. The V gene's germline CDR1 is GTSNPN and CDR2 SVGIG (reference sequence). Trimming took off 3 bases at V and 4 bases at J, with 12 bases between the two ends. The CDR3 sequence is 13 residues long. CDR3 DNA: TGTGCCTGGAGGATCGGGGATGTCACTGAAGCTTTCTTT. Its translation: CAWRIGDVTEAFF.

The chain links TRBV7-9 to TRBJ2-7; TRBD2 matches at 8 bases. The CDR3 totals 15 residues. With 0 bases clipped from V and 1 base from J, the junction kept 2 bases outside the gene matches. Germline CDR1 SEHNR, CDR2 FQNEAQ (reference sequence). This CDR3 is CASSLAGGGSYEQYF. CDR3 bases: TGTGCCAGCAGCTTAGCAGGCGGGGGGTCCTACGAGCAGTACTTC.

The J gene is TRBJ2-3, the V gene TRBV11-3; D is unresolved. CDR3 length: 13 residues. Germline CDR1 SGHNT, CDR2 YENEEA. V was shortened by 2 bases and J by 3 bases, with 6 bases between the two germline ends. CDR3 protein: CASSLLETDTQYF. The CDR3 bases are TGTGCCAGCAGCTTACTAGAGACAGATACGCAGTATTTT.

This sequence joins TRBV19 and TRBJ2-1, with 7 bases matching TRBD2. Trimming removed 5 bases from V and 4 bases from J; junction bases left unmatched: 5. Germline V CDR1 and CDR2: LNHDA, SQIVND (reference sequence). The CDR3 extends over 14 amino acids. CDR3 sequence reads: CASSFWEGYNEQFF. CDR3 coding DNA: TGTGCCAGTAGTTTTTGGGAGGGGTACAATGAGCAGTTCTTC.

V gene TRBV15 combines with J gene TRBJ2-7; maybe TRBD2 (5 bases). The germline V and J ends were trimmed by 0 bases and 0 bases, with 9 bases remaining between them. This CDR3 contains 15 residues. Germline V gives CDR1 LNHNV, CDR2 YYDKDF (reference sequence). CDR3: CATSRDRGSSYEQYF. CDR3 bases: TGTGCCACCAGCAGAGATCGGGGAAGCTCCTACGAGCAGTACTTC.

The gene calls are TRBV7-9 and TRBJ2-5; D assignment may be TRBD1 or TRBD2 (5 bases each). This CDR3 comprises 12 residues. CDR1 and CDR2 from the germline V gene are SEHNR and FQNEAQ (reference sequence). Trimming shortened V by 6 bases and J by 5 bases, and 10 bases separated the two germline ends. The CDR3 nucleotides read TGTGCCAGCAGAAGGGGAGAGGAGACCCAGTACTTC. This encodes CASRRGEETQYF.

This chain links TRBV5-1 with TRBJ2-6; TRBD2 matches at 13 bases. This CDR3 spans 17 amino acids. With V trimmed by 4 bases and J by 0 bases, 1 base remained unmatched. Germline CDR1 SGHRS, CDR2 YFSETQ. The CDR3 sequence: CASSGTSGNSGANVLTF. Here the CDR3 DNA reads TGCGCCAGCAGCGGGACTAGCGGGAACTCTGGGGCCAACGTCCTGACTTTC.

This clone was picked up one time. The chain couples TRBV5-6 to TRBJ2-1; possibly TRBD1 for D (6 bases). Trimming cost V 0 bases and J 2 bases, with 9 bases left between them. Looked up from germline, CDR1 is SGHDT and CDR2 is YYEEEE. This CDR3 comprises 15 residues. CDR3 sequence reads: CASSLAQGPYNEQFF. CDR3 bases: TGTGCCAGCAGCTTGGCACAGGGACCCTACAATGAGCAGTTCTTC.

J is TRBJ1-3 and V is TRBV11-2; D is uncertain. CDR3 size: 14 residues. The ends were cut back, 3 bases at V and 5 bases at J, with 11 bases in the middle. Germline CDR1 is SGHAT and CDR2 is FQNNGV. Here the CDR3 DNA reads TGTGCCAGCAGCTTCGCCACAAGTCGAAACACCATATATTTT. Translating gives CASSFATSRNTIYF.

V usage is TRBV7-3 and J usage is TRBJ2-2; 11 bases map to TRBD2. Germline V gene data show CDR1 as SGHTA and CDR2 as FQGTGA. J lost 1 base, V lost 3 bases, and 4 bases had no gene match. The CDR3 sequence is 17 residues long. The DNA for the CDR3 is TGTGCCAGCAGCTTGTCCCTAGCGGGAGGGAACACCGGGGAGCTGTTTTTT. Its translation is CASSLSLAGGNTGELFF.

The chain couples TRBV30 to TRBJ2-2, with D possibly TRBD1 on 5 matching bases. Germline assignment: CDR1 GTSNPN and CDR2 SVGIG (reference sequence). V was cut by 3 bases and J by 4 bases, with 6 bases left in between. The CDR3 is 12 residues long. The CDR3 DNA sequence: TGTGCCTGGAGCAGGGTCACCGGGGAGCTGTTTTTT. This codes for CAWSRVTGELFF.

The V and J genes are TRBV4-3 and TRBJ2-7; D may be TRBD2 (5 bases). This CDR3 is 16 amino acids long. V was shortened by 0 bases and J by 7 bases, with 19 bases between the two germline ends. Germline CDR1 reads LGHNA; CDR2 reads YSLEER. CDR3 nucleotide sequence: TGCGCCAGCAGCCAAGATCCGGGGATCCAAGCTAGGGAGCAGTACTTC. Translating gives CASSQDPGIQAREQYF.

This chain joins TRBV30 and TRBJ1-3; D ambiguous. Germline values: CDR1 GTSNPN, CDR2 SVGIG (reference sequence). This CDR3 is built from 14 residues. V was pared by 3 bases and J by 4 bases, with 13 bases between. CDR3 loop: CAWSSGVRGNTIYF. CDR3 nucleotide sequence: TGTGCCTGGAGCAGTGGGGTACGCGGAAACACCATATATTTT. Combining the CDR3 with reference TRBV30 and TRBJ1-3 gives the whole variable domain SQTIHQWPATLVQPVGSPLSLECTVEGTSNPNLYWYRQAAGRGLQLLFYSVGIGQISSEVPQNLSASRPQDRQFILSSKKLLLSDSGFYLCAWSSGVRGNTIYFGEGSWLTVV.

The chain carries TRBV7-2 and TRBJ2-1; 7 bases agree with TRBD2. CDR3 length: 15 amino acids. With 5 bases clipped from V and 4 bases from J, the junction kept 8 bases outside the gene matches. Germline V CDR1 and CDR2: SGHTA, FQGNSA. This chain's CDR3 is CASSPGGGLYNEQFF. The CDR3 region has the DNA TGTGCCAGCAGCCCAGGCGGGGGATTGTACAATGAGCAGTTCTTC.

CDR3: CASSFAGQGRNTIYF. The CDR3 DNA sequence: TGTGCCAGCAGCTTCGCGGGACAGGGTCGAAACACCATATATTTT. V and J are TRBV5-6 and TRBJ1-3; 9 bases agree with TRBD1. CDR1 is SGHDT and CDR2 is YYEEEE in the germline V gene. The junction had 5 bases not matched to a gene; V was cut back by 2 bases and J by 5 bases. The CDR3 consists of 15 residues.

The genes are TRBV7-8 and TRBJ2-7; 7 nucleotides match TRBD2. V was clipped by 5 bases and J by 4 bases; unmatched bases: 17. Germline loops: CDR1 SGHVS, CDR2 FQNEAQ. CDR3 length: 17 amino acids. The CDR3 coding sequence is TGTGCCAGCAGCCCTAACAGTATGGCGGGAGCCTATTACGAGCAGTACTTC. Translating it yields CASSPNSMAGAYYEQYF.